This is a list of T cell receptor beta chains from one sample in a study of blood T cell repertoires in COVID-19. TCRdb keeps only in-frame clones here, not all; method: immunoSEQ multiplex PCR. The table shows some 95,000 clones, with about 85% occurring only once. Source material: peripheral blood. These receptors were taken from a man between 65 and 85 years old with acute or convalescent COVID-19. Both conserved end residues are part of each CDR3. Fields, in order: CDR3 protein, CDR3 DNA, V gene, J gene, D gene, clone size. A D gene is named only where the DNA matches it firmly. Not all rows give a size; the values are once, few, many and, for expanded clones, a class.

CDR3aa: CASSPSAGLSGNTIYF
CDR3nt: TGTGCCAGCAGCCCCTCGGCAGGCCTCTCTGGAAACACCATATATTTT
v_gene: TRBV11-2
j_gene: TRBJ1-3
d_gene: NA
abundance: NA

CDR3aa: CASSSRVTDRGYNSPLHF
CDR3nt: TGTGCCAGCAGTTCAAGGGTAACCGACAGGGGGTATAATTCACCCCTCCACTTT
v_gene: TRBV27
j_gene: TRBJ1-6
d_gene: TRBD1
abundance: NA

CDR3aa: CASSFPGQGRDYGYTF
CDR3nt: TGTGCCAGCAGCTTTCCGGGACAGGGGCGGGACTATGGCTACACCTTC
v_gene: TRBV5-4
j_gene: TRBJ1-2
d_gene: TRBD1
abundance: NA

CDR3aa: CASSDKYRGIAKNIQYF
CDR3nt: TGTGCCAGCAGTGACAAGTATCGGGGAATAGCCAAAAACATTCAGTACTTC
v_gene: TRBV6-4
j_gene: TRBJ2-4
d_gene: NA
abundance: NA

CDR3aa: CATSRAVGTGIFEQYF
CDR3nt: TGTGCCACCAGCAGAGCCGTTGGGACAGGGATATTCGAGCAGTACTTC
v_gene: TRBV15
j_gene: TRBJ2-7
d_gene: TRBD1
abundance: NA

CDR3aa: CASSGGEEPAPYNEQFF
CDR3nt: TGTGCCAGCAGCGGGGGGGAGGAGCCGGCCCCCTACAATGAGCAGTTCTTC
v_gene: TRBV5-6
j_gene: TRBJ2-1
d_gene: TRBD2
abundance: NA

CDR3aa: CASSMLSGAEETQYF
CDR3nt: TGCGCCAGCAGCATGTTGTCTGGGGCAGAAGAGACCCAGTACTTC
v_gene: TRBV5-1
j_gene: TRBJ2-5
d_gene: NA
abundance: once

CDR3aa: CASSVIGQGTNSPLHF
CDR3nt: TGTGCCAGTAGTGTAATTGGACAGGGGACGAATTCACCCCTCCACTTT
v_gene: TRBV19
j_gene: TRBJ1-6
d_gene: TRBD1
abundance: NA

CDR3aa: CASSPGGTYEQYF
CDR3nt: TGCGCCAGCAGCCCGGGGGGGACCTACGAGCAGTACTTC
v_gene: TRBV5-1
j_gene: TRBJ2-7
d_gene: TRBD2
abundance: NA

CDR3aa: CASTRTGINYGYTF
CDR3nt: TGTGCCAGCACCAGGACAGGGATCAACTATGGCTACACCTTC
v_gene: TRBV21-1
j_gene: TRBJ1-2
d_gene: NA
abundance: NA

CDR3aa: CASSPGLVSNEQFF
CDR3nt: TGTGCCAGCAGCCCCGGACTAGTGAGCAATGAGCAGTTCTTC
v_gene: TRBV5-8
j_gene: TRBJ2-1
d_gene: TRBD2
abundance: NA

CDR3aa: CASLCSQGMLTQPQHF
CDR3nt: TGCGCCAGCCTATGTTCTCAGGGTATGCTGACTCAGCCCCAGCATTTT
v_gene: TRBV23-1
j_gene: TRBJ1-5
d_gene: NA
abundance: NA

CDR3aa: CASSPRRQGNGYTF
CDR3nt: TGCGCCAGCAGCCCTCGCAGGCAGGGAAATGGCTACACCTTC
v_gene: TRBV4-1
j_gene: TRBJ1-2
d_gene: NA
abundance: NA

CDR3aa: CASSLEAGHGGYTF
CDR3nt: TGTGCCAGCAGCTTAGAAGCAGGGCATGGTGGCTACACCTTC
v_gene: TRBV7-9
j_gene: TRBJ1-2
d_gene: NA
abundance: NA

CDR3aa: CASSVLAGENTGELFF
CDR3nt: TGTGCCAGCAGCGTACTAGCGGGGGAAAACACCGGGGAGCTGTTTTTT
v_gene: TRBV9
j_gene: TRBJ2-2
d_gene: TRBD2
abundance: NA

CDR3aa: CASSLIRGDETQYF
CDR3nt: TGTGCCAGCAGCTTAATCAGGGGCGACGAGACCCAGTACTTC
v_gene: TRBV7-7
j_gene: TRBJ2-5
d_gene: NA
abundance: once

CDR3aa: CASILRLAGGNEQFF
CDR3nt: TGTGCCAGCATCCTTAGACTAGCGGGGGGCAATGAGCAGTTCTTC
v_gene: TRBV2
j_gene: TRBJ2-1
d_gene: TRBD2
abundance: NA

CDR3aa: CASSWTGDDGYTF
CDR3nt: TGCGCCAGCAGCTGGACAGGGGACGATGGCTACACCTTC
v_gene: TRBV5-1
j_gene: TRBJ1-2
d_gene: TRBD1
abundance: NA

CDR3aa: CASSLGQGNYGYTF
CDR3nt: TGCGCCAGCAGCTTGGGACAGGGAAACTATGGCTACACCTTC
v_gene: TRBV5-1
j_gene: TRBJ1-2
d_gene: TRBD1
abundance: NA

CDR3aa: CAISESSGLAGTLGRKETQYF
CDR3nt: TGTGCCATCAGTGAGTCGTCGGGACTAGCGGGGACCCTGGGGAGAAAAGAGACCCAGTACTTC
v_gene: TRBV10-3
j_gene: TRBJ2-5
d_gene: TRBD2
abundance: NA

CDR3aa: CASSQRTGRDTEAFF
CDR3nt: TGTGCCAGCAGCCAACGGACAGGGAGGGACACTGAAGCTTTCTTT
v_gene: TRBV14
j_gene: TRBJ1-1
d_gene: TRBD1
abundance: NA

CDR3aa: CASSQDPLYNEQFF
CDR3nt: TGTGCCAGCAGCCAAGATCCCCTCTACAATGAGCAGTTCTTC
v_gene: TRBV4-2
j_gene: TRBJ2-1
d_gene: NA
abundance: NA

CDR3aa: CASKGAGTDTQYF
CDR3nt: TGTGCCAGCAAGGGGGCAGGGACAGATACGCAGTATTTT
v_gene: TRBV6-4
j_gene: TRBJ2-3
d_gene: TRBD1
abundance: NA

CDR3aa: CARRRLGAYSPLHF
CDR3nt: TGCGCCAGGCGACGACTTGGAGCGTATTCACCCCTCCACTTT
v_gene: TRBV10-1
j_gene: TRBJ1-6
d_gene: NA
abundance: NA

CDR3aa: CASSTTAGGYGYTF
CDR3nt: TGCGCCAGCAGCACGACAGCCGGGGGCTATGGCTACACCTTC
v_gene: TRBV5-1
j_gene: TRBJ1-2
d_gene: NA
abundance: NA

CDR3aa: CASSVGAINSYGYTF
CDR3nt: TGTGCCAGCAGCGTAGGGGCGATAAATTCCTATGGCTACACCTTC
v_gene: TRBV9
j_gene: TRBJ1-2
d_gene: NA
abundance: NA

CDR3aa: CASSSPGTGSGGYTF
CDR3nt: TGTGCCAGCAGCTCACCCGGGACAGGGAGCGGTGGCTACACCTTC
v_gene: TRBV7-9
j_gene: TRBJ1-2
d_gene: TRBD1
abundance: once

CDR3aa: CASSDGGQSTNYGYTF
CDR3nt: TGTGCCAGCAGTGACGGGGGGCAATCTACTAACTATGGCTACACCTTC
v_gene: TRBV25-1
j_gene: TRBJ1-2
d_gene: NA
abundance: once

CDR3aa: CASSLVSGKGAEQYF
CDR3nt: TGTGCCAGCAGCTTGGTTTCCGGGAAGGGAGCCGAGCAGTACTTC
v_gene: TRBV5-4
j_gene: TRBJ2-7
d_gene: NA
abundance: NA

CDR3aa: CASSETRTGGSPLHF
CDR3nt: TGTGCCAGCAGTGAGACTAGGACAGGGGGTTCACCCCTCCACTTT
v_gene: TRBV6-1
j_gene: TRBJ1-6
d_gene: TRBD1
abundance: NA

CDR3aa: CASSVNRGMNTEAFF
CDR3nt: TGTGCCAGTAGTGTGAACAGGGGCATGAACACTGAAGCTTTCTTT
v_gene: TRBV19
j_gene: TRBJ1-1
d_gene: TRBD1
abundance: NA

CDR3aa: CASSWTGGHGYTF
CDR3nt: TGCGCCAGCAGCTGGACAGGGGGCCATGGCTACACCTTC
v_gene: TRBV5-1
j_gene: TRBJ1-2
d_gene: TRBD1
abundance: once

CDR3aa: CASSQQGIGEKLFF
CDR3nt: TGTGCCAGCAGTCAACAGGGGATAGGAGAAAAACTGTTTTTT
v_gene: TRBV6-6
j_gene: TRBJ1-4
d_gene: TRBD1
abundance: NA

CDR3aa: CASNLGTGAYEQYF
CDR3nt: TGTGCCAGCAACCTCGGGACAGGGGCCTACGAGCAGTACTTC
v_gene: TRBV2
j_gene: TRBJ2-7
d_gene: TRBD1
abundance: NA

CDR3aa: CASSPPPGQGTGEQYF
CDR3nt: TGTGCCAGCAGCCCACCCCCGGGACAGGGAACGGGGGAGCAGTACTTC
v_gene: TRBV6-2/TRBV6-3
j_gene: TRBJ2-7
d_gene: TRBD1
abundance: NA

CDR3aa: CASSGGNSNQPQHF
CDR3nt: TGTGCCAGCAGCGGCGGGAATAGCAATCAGCCCCAGCATTTT
v_gene: TRBV6-5
j_gene: TRBJ1-5
d_gene: NA
abundance: once

CDR3aa: CASSQGAGQETQYF
CDR3nt: TGTGCCAGCAGCCAAGGGGCAGGACAAGAGACCCAGTACTTC
v_gene: TRBV3-1/TRBV3-2
j_gene: TRBJ2-5
d_gene: NA
abundance: NA

CDR3aa: CASSDSGGGYTF
CDR3nt: TGCGCCAGCAGTGATTCAGGGGGTGGCTACACCTTC
v_gene: TRBV10-1
j_gene: TRBJ1-2
d_gene: TRBD1
abundance: NA

CDR3aa: CAISAWDRGDQPQHF
CDR3nt: TGTGCCATCAGTGCGTGGGACAGGGGAGATCAGCCCCAGCATTTT
v_gene: TRBV10-3
j_gene: TRBJ1-5
d_gene: TRBD1
abundance: NA

CDR3aa: CASSPTQGTYNEQFF
CDR3nt: TGTGCCAGCAGCCCGACGCAGGGTACCTACAATGAGCAGTTCTTC
v_gene: TRBV11-1
j_gene: TRBJ2-1
d_gene: NA
abundance: NA

CDR3aa: CASSTTGTSGYTF
CDR3nt: TGTGCCAGCAGCACGACAGGGACGAGTGGCTACACCTTC
v_gene: TRBV6-6
j_gene: TRBJ1-2
d_gene: TRBD1
abundance: NA

CDR3aa: CASSSGLLPDTQYF
CDR3nt: TGTGCCAGCAGCTCCGGACTACTCCCAGATACGCAGTATTTT
v_gene: TRBV5-4
j_gene: TRBJ2-3
d_gene: NA
abundance: NA

CDR3aa: CASTRAASAEGYTF
CDR3nt: TGTGCCAGCACACGCGCGGCCAGCGCGGAGGGCTACACCTTC
v_gene: TRBV7-9
j_gene: TRBJ1-2
d_gene: NA
abundance: NA

CDR3aa: CASSEQGNYGYTF
CDR3nt: TGCGCCAGCAGCGAACAGGGGAACTATGGCTACACCTTC
v_gene: TRBV5-1
j_gene: TRBJ1-2
d_gene: TRBD1
abundance: NA

CDR3aa: CASSEDRGNQPQHF
CDR3nt: TGTGCCAGCAGTGAGGACAGGGGGAATCAGCCCCAGCATTTT
v_gene: TRBV2
j_gene: TRBJ1-5
d_gene: TRBD1
abundance: NA

CDR3aa: CASSEGTGDNYGYTF
CDR3nt: TGTGCCAGCAGTGAAGGGACAGGGGATAACTATGGCTACACCTTC
v_gene: TRBV2
j_gene: TRBJ1-2
d_gene: TRBD1
abundance: NA

CDR3aa: CAISVLPGTAVVGANVLTF
CDR3nt: TGTGCCATCAGCGTTCTGCCCGGGACTGCGGTCGTGGGGGCCAACGTCCTGACTTTC
v_gene: TRBV10-3
j_gene: TRBJ2-6
d_gene: NA
abundance: NA

CDR3aa: CASSPGGHSPLHF
CDR3nt: TGTGCCAGCAGTCCAGGAGGGCATTCACCCCTCCACTTT
v_gene: TRBV27
j_gene: TRBJ1-6
d_gene: NA
abundance: NA

CDR3aa: CASSLVKPTSRDGYTF
CDR3nt: TGTGCCAGCAGCTTAGTAAAACCAACCTCCAGGGATGGCTACACCTTC
v_gene: TRBV7-9
j_gene: TRBJ1-2
d_gene: NA
abundance: NA

CDR3aa: CASTPGVGNQPQHF
CDR3nt: TGCGCCAGCACTCCCGGGGTAGGGAATCAGCCCCAGCATTTT
v_gene: TRBV10-2
j_gene: TRBJ1-5
d_gene: NA
abundance: NA